Described below is a single T cell receptor beta chain sequence and its context. V lost 9 bases to trimming and J lost 1 base, with 17 bases between them. Germline CDR1 reads SGHRS; CDR2 reads YFSETQ. CDR3 length: 16 residues. One entry per CDR3 protein results from TCRdb running MiXCR on the 5' RACE reads. Altogether 200,000 to 300,000 distinct CDR3 sequences are present, approximately 9% being singletons, with the ten largest covering 20% to 25%. The data are from a study of T-cell memory formation after mild COVID-19. The V and J genes are TRBV5-1 and TRBJ2-6; D tentatively reads TRBD1 or TRBD2 (5 bases each). What was sequenced was PBMCs or a T cell subset sorted from them (not recorded which). This clonotype originated in a young man who had mild COVID-19 (a few samples of this study predate the infection). Cell type and time point are not known. The CDR3 spells CAISQGRSSGANVLTF. The CDR3 coding sequence is TGCGCCATAAGTCAGGGACGGTCGTCTGGGGCCAACGTCCTGACTTTC.